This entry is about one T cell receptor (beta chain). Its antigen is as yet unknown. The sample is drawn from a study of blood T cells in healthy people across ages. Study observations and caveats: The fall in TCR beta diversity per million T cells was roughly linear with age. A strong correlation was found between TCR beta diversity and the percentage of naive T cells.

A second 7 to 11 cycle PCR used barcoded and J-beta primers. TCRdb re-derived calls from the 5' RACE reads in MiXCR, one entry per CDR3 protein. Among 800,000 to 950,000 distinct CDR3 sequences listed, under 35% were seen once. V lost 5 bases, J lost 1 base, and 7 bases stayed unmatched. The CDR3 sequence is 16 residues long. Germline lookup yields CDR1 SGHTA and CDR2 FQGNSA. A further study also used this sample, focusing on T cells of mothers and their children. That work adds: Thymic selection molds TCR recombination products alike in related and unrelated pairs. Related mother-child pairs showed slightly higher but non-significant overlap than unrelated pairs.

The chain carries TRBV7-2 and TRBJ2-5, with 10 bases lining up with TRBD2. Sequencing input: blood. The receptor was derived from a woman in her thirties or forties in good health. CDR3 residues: CASSTSSGGGQETQYF. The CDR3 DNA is TGTGCCAGCAGCACCTCTAGCGGGGGCGGCCAAGAGACCCAGTACTTC.